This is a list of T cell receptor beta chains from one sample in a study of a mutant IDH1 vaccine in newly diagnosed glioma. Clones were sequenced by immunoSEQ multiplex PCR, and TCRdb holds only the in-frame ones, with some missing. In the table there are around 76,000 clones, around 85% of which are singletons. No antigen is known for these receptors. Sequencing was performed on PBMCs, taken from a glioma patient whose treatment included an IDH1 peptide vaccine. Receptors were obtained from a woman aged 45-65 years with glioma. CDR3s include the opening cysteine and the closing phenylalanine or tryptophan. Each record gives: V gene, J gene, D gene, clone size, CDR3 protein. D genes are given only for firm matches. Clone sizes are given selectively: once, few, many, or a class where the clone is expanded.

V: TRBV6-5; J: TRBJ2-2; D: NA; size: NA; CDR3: CASSYQPTGNGELFF
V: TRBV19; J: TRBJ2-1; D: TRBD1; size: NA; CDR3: CASSPRTGKNLNEQFF
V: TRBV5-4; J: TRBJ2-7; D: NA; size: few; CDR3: CASSLGGGYGEQYF
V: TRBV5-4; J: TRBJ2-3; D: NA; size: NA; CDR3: CASSIGDSTDTQYF
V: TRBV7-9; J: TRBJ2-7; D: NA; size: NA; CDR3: CASSLVAGEGYEQYF
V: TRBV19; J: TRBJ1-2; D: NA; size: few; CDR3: CASSKGEAGYTF
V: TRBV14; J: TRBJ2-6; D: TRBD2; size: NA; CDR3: CASSPRRGRGANVLTF
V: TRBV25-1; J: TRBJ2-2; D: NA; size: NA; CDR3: CASSVGWAAGELFF
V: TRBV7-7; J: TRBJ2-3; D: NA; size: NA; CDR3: CASSLDHGSTDTQYF
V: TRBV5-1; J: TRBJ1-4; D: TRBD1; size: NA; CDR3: CASSFRQGSNEKLFF
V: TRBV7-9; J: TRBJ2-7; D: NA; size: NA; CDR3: CASRTRTADRYEQYF
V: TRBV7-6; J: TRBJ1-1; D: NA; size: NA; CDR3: CASSLGGPMNTEAFF
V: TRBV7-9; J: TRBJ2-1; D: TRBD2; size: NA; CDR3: CASSLEGGSGSLPFF
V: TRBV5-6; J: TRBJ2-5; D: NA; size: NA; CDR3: CASSLGGTQYF
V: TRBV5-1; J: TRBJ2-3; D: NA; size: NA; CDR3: CASKEGYSTDTQYF
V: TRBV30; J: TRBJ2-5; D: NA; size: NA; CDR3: CAWSRGLGEETQYF
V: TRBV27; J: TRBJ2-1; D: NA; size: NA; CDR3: CASSSRGDNEQFF
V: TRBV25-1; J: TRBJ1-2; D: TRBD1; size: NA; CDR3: CASFGQETNYGYTF
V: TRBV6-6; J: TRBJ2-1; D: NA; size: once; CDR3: CASSRPYNEQFF
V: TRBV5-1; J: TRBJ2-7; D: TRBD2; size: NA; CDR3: CASSLETSGFYEQYF
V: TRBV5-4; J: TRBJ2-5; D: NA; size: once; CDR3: CASKEQRQETQYF
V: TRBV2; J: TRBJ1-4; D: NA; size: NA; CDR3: CASSQGPRNEKLFF
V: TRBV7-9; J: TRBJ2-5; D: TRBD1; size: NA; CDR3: CASNRQGQGETQYF
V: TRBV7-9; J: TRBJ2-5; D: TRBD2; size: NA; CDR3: CASSSGTSEETQYF
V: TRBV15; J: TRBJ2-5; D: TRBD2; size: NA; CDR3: CATGRREGRETQYF
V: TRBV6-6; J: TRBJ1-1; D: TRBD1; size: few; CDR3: CASRRTGAFF
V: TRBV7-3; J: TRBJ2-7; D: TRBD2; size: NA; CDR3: CASSLTGTSQYEQYF
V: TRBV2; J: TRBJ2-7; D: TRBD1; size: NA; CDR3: CASMGQHYEQYF
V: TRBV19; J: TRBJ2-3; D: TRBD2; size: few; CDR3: CASSTRTSGSTDTQYF
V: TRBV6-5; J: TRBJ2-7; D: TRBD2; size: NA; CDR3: CASSYYPSGSYEQYF
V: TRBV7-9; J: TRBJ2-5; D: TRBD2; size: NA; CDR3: CASSLIWLAGKETQYF
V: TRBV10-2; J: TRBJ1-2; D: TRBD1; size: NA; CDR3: CASRATGGSNGYGYTF
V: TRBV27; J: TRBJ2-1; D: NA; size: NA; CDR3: CATRRLPNNEQFF
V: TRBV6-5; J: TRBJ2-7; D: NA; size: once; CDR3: CASSYGGFYEQYF
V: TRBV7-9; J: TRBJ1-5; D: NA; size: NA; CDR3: CASSRDHQPQHF
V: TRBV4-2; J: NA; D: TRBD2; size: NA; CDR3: CASSQGPAGGGSSYEQYF
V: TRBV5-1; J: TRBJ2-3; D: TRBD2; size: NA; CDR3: CASSLQGTSGTDTQYF
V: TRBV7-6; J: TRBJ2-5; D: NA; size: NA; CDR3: CASRNGLESQETQYF
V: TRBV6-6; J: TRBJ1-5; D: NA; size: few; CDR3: CASSPTGGGLNQPQHF
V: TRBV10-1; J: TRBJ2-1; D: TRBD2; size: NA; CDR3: CASSRGGSSYNEQFF
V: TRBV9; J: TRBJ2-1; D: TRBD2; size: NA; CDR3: CASSESLAGEGTNEQFF
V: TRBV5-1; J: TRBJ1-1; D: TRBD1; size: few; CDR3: CASSRSTGGNTEAFF
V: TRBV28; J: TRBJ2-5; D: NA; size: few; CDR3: CASSPYAPGEETQYF
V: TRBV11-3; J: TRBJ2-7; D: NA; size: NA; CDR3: CASSPEAGPGYEQYF
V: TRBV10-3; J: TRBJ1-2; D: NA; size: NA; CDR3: CAISESASLWDYGYTF
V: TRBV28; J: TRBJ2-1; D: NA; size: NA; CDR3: CASSFAGAGDNEQFF
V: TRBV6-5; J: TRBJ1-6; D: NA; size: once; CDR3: CASSYSRAPNSPLHF
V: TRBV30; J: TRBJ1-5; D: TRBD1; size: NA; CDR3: CAWSRQQGESPQHF
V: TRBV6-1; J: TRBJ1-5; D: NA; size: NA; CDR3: CASSVSFSGNQPQHF
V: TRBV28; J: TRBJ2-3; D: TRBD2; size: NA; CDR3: CASSWGGRADTQYF
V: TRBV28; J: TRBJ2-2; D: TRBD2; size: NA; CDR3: CASRAGNTGELFF